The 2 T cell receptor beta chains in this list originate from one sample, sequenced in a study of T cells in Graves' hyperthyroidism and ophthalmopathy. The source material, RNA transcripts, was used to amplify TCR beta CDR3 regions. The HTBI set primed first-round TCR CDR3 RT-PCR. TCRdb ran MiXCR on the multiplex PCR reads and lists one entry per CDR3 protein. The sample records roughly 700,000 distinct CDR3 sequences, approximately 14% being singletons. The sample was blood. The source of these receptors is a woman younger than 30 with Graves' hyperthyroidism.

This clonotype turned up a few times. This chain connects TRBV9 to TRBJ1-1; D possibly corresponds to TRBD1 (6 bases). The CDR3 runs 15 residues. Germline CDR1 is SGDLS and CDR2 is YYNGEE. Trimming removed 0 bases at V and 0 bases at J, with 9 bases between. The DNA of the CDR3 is TGTGCCAGCAGCGTAGAAGGGGGACTGAACACTGAAGCTTTCTTT. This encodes CASSVEGGLNTEAFF.

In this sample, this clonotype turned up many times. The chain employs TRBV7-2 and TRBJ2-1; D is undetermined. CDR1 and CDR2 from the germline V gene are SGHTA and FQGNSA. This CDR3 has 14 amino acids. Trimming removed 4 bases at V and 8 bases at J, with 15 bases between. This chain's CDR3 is CASSSTGRIYEQFF. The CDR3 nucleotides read TGTGCCAGCAGCTCGACGGGCCGGATCTATGAGCAGTTCTTC.